A selection of T cell receptor beta chains follows, all from one sample in a study of shared clonotypes between healthy human individuals. Profiled with immunoSEQ multiplex PCR; TCRdb holds only in-frame clones, not every one. This repertoire shows 2 million to 2.5 million clones, roughly 95% found once; its top ten account for roughly 0.13%. Input material: naive CD4+ T cells sorted from blood. These receptors were obtained from a man aged 18 to 30 in good health. Both conserved end residues are part of each CDR3. The D gene is left open where the match is weak. The size field is filled for only some rows; it gives once, few, many or a size class.

CDR3: CASSAILTKLGLTTQYF
DNA: TGTGCCAGCAGTGCGATACTCACCAAACTCGGGTTAACGACGCAGTATTTT
D: NA
J: TRBJ2-3
V: TRBV6-1
size: NA

CDR3: CASSFTGEDYTF
DNA: TGCGCCAGCAGCTTCACAGGGGAGGACTACACCTTC
D: TRBD1
J: TRBJ1-2
V: TRBV5-1
size: NA

CDR3: CASRGGEKLFF
DNA: TGTGCCAGCAGGGGCGGGGAAAAACTGTTTTTT
D: NA
J: TRBJ1-4
V: TRBV28
size: NA

CDR3: CASSLAWAGTNEKLFF
DNA: TGTGCCAGCAGCTTAGCGTGGGCAGGGACTAATGAAAAACTGTTTTTT
D: NA
J: TRBJ1-4
V: TRBV7-9
size: NA

CDR3: CASIRGSGEKLFF
DNA: TGTGCCAGCATCAGGGGCTCGGGTGAAAAACTGTTTTTT
D: NA
J: TRBJ1-4
V: TRBV6-1
size: NA

CDR3: CASSETGGVSPLHF
DNA: TGTGCCAGCAGTGAAACAGGGGGAGTTTCACCCCTCCACTTT
D: TRBD1
J: TRBJ1-6
V: TRBV6-1
size: once

CDR3: CASSTFSGNTIYF
DNA: TGTGCCAGCTCGACATTCTCTGGAAACACCATATATTTT
D: NA
J: TRBJ1-3
V: TRBV19
size: NA

CDR3: CASSRTGNAKNIQYF
DNA: TGTGCCAGCAGCCGGACAGGGAATGCCAAAAACATTCAGTACTTC
D: TRBD1
J: TRBJ2-4
V: TRBV14
size: NA

CDR3: CASSFQAGGPQPQHF
DNA: TGTGCCAGCAGTTTTCAGGCAGGGGGTCCTCAGCCCCAGCATTTT
D: TRBD1
J: TRBJ1-5
V: TRBV27
size: NA

CDR3: CASRVGHISYEQYF
DNA: TGTGCCAGCAGGGTGGGACACATCTCCTACGAGCAGTACTTC
D: NA
J: TRBJ2-7
V: TRBV27
size: NA

CDR3: CASSAGLAGAFGNEQFF
DNA: TGTGCCAGCAGCGCCGGACTAGCGGGAGCTTTTGGCAATGAGCAGTTCTTC
D: TRBD2
J: TRBJ2-1
V: TRBV7-9
size: NA

CDR3: CASCPGAGGTYSNQPQHF
DNA: TGTGCCAGCTGCCCCGGAGCAGGGGGCACCTATAGCAATCAGCCCCAGCATTTT
D: TRBD1
J: TRBJ1-5
V: TRBV28
size: NA

CDR3: CASSPGLAVTDTQYF
DNA: TGTGCCAGCAGCCCCGGACTAGCGGTCACAGATACGCAGTATTTT
D: TRBD2
J: TRBJ2-3
V: TRBV11-3
size: NA

CDR3: CASSFGTGLAYEQYF
DNA: TGTGCCAGCAGCTTTGGCACGGGACTAGCCTACGAGCAGTACTTC
D: TRBD2
J: TRBJ2-7
V: TRBV5-6
size: NA

CDR3: CASRGIDNSPLHF
DNA: TGTGCCAGCAGGGGTATTGATAATTCACCCCTCCACTTT
D: NA
J: TRBJ1-6
V: TRBV6-1
size: NA

CDR3: CAWNRGNSPLHF
DNA: TGTGCCTGGAATCGGGGGAATTCACCCCTCCACTTT
D: NA
J: TRBJ1-6
V: TRBV30
size: NA

CDR3: CASSERQGRETQYF
DNA: TGTGCCAGCAGTGAGCGACAGGGTAGGGAGACCCAGTACTTC
D: TRBD1
J: TRBJ2-5
V: TRBV6-1
size: NA

CDR3: CASSFTGDYGYTF
DNA: TGCGCCAGCAGCTTCACAGGGGACTATGGCTACACCTTC
D: TRBD1
J: TRBJ1-2
V: TRBV5-1
size: NA

CDR3: CASSLSVGIGSTQYF
DNA: TGTGCCAGCAGTTTATCGGTCGGAATAGGGTCTACCCAGTACTTC
D: NA
J: TRBJ2-5
V: TRBV27
size: NA

CDR3: CASSETLAGGPYEQYF
DNA: TGCGCCAGCAGTGAGACCCTAGCGGGAGGGCCCTACGAGCAGTACTTC
D: TRBD2
J: TRBJ2-7
V: TRBV10-2
size: NA

CDR3: CASSQTAYYGYTF
DNA: TGTGCCAGCAGTCAAACAGCCTACTATGGCTACACCTTC
D: NA
J: TRBJ1-2
V: TRBV6-6
size: NA

CDR3: CASSLGGAPNPNIQYF
DNA: TGCGCCAGCAGCCTGGGCGGGGCCCCGAATCCGAACATTCAGTACTTC
D: NA
J: TRBJ2-4
V: TRBV5-1
size: NA

CDR3: CASSHGGRETQYF
DNA: TGTGCCAGCAGCCACGGGGGGAGAGAGACCCAGTACTTC
D: TRBD2
J: TRBJ2-5
V: TRBV6-5
size: NA

CDR3: CASSLSGSSGLNEQFF
DNA: TGCGCCAGCAGCCTGTCAGGGTCTAGCGGTCTCAATGAGCAGTTCTTC
D: TRBD2
J: TRBJ2-1
V: TRBV5-1
size: NA

CDR3: CASSLAGDQPQHF
DNA: TGCGCCAGCAGCTTGGCCGGGGATCAGCCCCAGCATTTT
D: NA
J: TRBJ1-5
V: TRBV5-1
size: NA

CDR3: CASSDMTGLGEQYF
DNA: TGCGCCAGCAGTGACATGACAGGGTTAGGGGAGCAGTACTTC
D: TRBD1
J: TRBJ2-7
V: TRBV10-1
size: NA

CDR3: CASSQGRRNEQFF
DNA: TGCGCCAGCAGCCAAGGTAGGCGGAATGAGCAGTTCTTC
D: NA
J: TRBJ2-1
V: TRBV4-3
size: NA

CDR3: CASRSQGARETQYF
DNA: TGCGCCAGCAGGTCCCAGGGGGCTCGGGAGACCCAGTACTTC
D: TRBD1
J: TRBJ2-5
V: TRBV5-1
size: NA

CDR3: CASSVYRGTGGHYGYTF
DNA: TGTGCCAGCAGTGTCTATCGTGGGACAGGGGGTCACTATGGCTACACCTTC
D: TRBD1
J: TRBJ1-2
V: TRBV27
size: NA

CDR3: CASSSHRATGELFF
DNA: TGTGCCAGCAGCTCTCACAGGGCTACCGGGGAGCTGTTTTTT
D: NA
J: TRBJ2-2
V: TRBV11-3
size: NA

CDR3: CASSVTGGMNTEAFF
DNA: TGTGCCAGCAGCGTAACAGGGGGGATGAACACTGAAGCTTTCTTT
D: TRBD1
J: TRBJ1-1
V: TRBV6-5
size: NA

CDR3: CSVERGAYSTDTQYF
DNA: TGCAGCGTAGAGCGGGGGGCGTACTCCACAGATACGCAGTATTTT
D: TRBD2
J: TRBJ2-3
V: TRBV29-1
size: NA

CDR3: CASSYSLLQETQYF
DNA: TGTGCCAGCAGTTACTCGCTCCTGCAAGAGACCCAGTACTTC
D: NA
J: TRBJ2-5
V: TRBV6-5
size: NA

CDR3: CASSLRQGFSPLHF
DNA: TGTGCCAGCAGTTTACGGCAGGGGTTTTCACCCCTCCACTTT
D: NA
J: TRBJ1-6
V: TRBV28
size: NA

CDR3: CAISREQAFF
DNA: TGTGCCATCAGCCGGGAGCAAGCTTTCTTT
D: NA
J: TRBJ1-1
V: TRBV10-3
size: NA

CDR3: CASSSDGSTDTQYF
DNA: TGTGCCAGCAGCTCGGACGGTAGCACAGATACGCAGTATTTT
D: NA
J: TRBJ2-3
V: TRBV5-8
size: NA

CDR3: CASSVHEQYF
DNA: TGCGCCAGCAGCGTCCACGAGCAGTACTTC
D: NA
J: TRBJ2-7
V: TRBV10-1
size: NA

CDR3: CASRKGPEPPYEQYF
DNA: TGTGCCAGCAGAAAGGGCCCCGAACCCCCCTACGAGCAGTACTTC
D: NA
J: TRBJ2-7
V: TRBV6-5
size: NA

CDR3: CASSLGTSPNEQFF
DNA: TGCGCCAGCAGCTTGGGGACTAGCCCGAATGAGCAGTTCTTC
D: TRBD2
J: TRBJ2-1
V: TRBV5-1
size: NA

CDR3: CASSQVGRGSGVNEQFF
DNA: TGCGCCAGCAGCCAAGTAGGACGGGGGTCAGGAGTCAATGAGCAGTTCTTC
D: NA
J: TRBJ2-1
V: TRBV4-1
size: NA

CDR3: CAISGATGGTDTQYF
DNA: TGTGCCATCAGTGGGGCGACAGGGGGCACAGATACGCAGTATTTT
D: TRBD1
J: TRBJ2-3
V: TRBV10-3
size: NA

CDR3: CASSPGRGTSGIPEQYF
DNA: TGTGCCAGCAGCCCTGGGAGGGGGACTAGCGGGATTCCCGAGCAGTACTTC
D: TRBD2
J: TRBJ2-7
V: TRBV9
size: NA

CDR3: CASSPRGLAGHAEQYF
DNA: TGTGCCAGCAGCCCCAGAGGACTAGCGGGGCATGCCGAGCAGTACTTC
D: TRBD2
J: TRBJ2-7
V: TRBV7-6
size: NA